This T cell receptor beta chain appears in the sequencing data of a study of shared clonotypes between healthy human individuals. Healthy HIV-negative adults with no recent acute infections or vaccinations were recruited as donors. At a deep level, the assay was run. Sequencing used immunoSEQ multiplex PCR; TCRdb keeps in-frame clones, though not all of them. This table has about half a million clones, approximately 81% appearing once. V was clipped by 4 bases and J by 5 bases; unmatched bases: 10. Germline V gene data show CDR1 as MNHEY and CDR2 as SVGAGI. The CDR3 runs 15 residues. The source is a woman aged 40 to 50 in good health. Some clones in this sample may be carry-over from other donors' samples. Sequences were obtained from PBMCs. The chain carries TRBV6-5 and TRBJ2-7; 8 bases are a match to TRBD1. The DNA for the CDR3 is TGTGCCAGCAGTTGGGGAAGCGGACAGGGACACGAGCAGTACTTC. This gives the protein CASSWGSGQGHEQYF.